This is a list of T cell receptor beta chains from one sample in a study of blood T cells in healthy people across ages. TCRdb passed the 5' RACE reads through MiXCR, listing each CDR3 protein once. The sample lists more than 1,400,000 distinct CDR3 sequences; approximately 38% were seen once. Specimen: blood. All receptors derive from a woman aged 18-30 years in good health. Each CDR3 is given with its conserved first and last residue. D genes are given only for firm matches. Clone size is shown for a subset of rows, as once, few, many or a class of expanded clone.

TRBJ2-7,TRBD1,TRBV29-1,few,CSVGGQGIYEQYF,TGCAGCGTTGGGGGACAGGGTATCTATGAGCAGTACTTC
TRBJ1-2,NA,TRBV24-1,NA,CATSEGTNYGYTF,TGTGCCACCAGTGAGGGGACTAACTATGGCTACACCTTC
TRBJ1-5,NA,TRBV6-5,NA,CASRRDFLSNQPQHF,TGTGCCAGCAGACGGGACTTCCTTAGCAATCAGCCCCAGCATTTT
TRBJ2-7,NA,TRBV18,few,CASSPMTSSSYEQYF,TGTGCCAGCTCCCCCATGACTAGTTCCTCCTACGAGCAGTACTTC
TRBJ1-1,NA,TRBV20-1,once,CSAIPPPGQRGTEAFF,TGCAGTGCTATTCCCCCCCCCGGACAGAGGGGGACTGAAGCTTTCTTT
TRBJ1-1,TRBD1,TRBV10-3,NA,CAISERRGQGAKGRMNTEAFF,TGTGCCATCAGTGAAAGGAGGGGACAGGGGGCGAAGGGAAGGATGAACACTGAAGCTTTCTTT
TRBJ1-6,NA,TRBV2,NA,CASTGEQYSPLHF,TGTGCCAGCACAGGGGAGCAGTATTCACCCCTCCACTTT
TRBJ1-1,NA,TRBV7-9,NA,CASSLAGRAAEAFF,TGTGCCAGCAGCTTAGCGGGCAGGGCGGCTGAAGCTTTCTTT
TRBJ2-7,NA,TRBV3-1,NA,CASSRNNLRGSYEQYF,TGTGCCAGCAGCCGCAACAACCTTCGGGGGTCATACGAGCAGTACTTC
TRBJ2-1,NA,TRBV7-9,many,CASSQRGDEQFF,TGTGCCAGCAGCCAAAGGGGCGACGAGCAGTTCTTC
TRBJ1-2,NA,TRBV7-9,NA,CASSLAVGSYGYTF,TGTGCCAGCAGCTTAGCGGTAGGGAGCTATGGCTACACCTTC
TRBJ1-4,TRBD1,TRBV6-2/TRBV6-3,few,CASSRQGVSEKLFF,TGTGCCAGCAGTCGACAGGGCGTTTCGGAAAAACTGTTTTTT
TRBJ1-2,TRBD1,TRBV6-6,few,CASSPGTGRNGYTF,TGTGCCAGCAGCCCTGGGACAGGGAGGAATGGCTACACCTTC
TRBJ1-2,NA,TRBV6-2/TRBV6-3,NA,CASSYIGLPYDGYTF,TGTGCCAGCAGTTACATCGGCCTGCCGTACGATGGCTACACCTTC
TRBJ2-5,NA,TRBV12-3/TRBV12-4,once,CASSLGLTDNEQYF,TGTGCCAGCAGTTTAGGTTTGACAGACAATGAGCAGTACTTC
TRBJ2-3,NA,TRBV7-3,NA,CASSLNRDLGTDAQYF,TGTGCCAGCAGCTTAAACCGGGACTTGGGGACAGATGCGCAGTATTTT
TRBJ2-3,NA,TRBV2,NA,CASSDRWGFLADTQYF,TGTGCCAGCAGTGATAGGTGGGGGTTCCTGGCAGATACGCAGTATTTT
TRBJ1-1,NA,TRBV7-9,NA,CASSPVGANLNTEAFF,TGTGCCAGCAGCCCCGTGGGGGCTAACCTGAACACTGAAGCTTTCTTT
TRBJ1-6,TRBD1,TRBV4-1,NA,CASSQSGTGTGSPPHF,TGCGCCAGCAGCCAGTCCGGGACAGGGACGGGCTCACCCCCCCACTTT
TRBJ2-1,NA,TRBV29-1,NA,CSVVRTEVHNEQFF,TGCAGCGTTGTACGGACGGAAGTACACAATGAGCAGTTCTTC
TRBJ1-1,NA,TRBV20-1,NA,CSATKANTEAFF,TGCAGTGCTACCAAAGCGAACACTGAAGCTTTCTTT
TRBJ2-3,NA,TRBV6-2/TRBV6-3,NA,CASTRVGGASPDTQYF,TGTGCCAGCACGCGAGTAGGGGGGGCCTCCCCAGATACGCAGTATTTT
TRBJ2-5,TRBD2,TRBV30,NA,CAWRGGGGKIQETQYF,TGTGCCTGGAGGGGAGGCGGGGGGAAGATTCAAGAGACCCAGTACTTC
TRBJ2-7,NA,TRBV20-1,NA,CSATSGPTYEQYF,TGCAGTGCTACCAGCGGGCCAACCTACGAGCAGTACTTC
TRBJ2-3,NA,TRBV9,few,CASSVRAGITDTQYF,TGTGCCAGCAGCGTACGAGCGGGCATCACAGATACGCAGTATTTT
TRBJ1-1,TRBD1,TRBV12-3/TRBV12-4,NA,CASSQRTGSNTEAFF,TGTGCCAGCAGCCAAAGGACAGGGTCTAACACTGAAGCTTTCTTT
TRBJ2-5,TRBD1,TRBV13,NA,CASSLGRTGETQYF,TGTGCCAGCAGCTTAGGCAGGACAGGGGAGACCCAGTACTTC
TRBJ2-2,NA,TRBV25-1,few,CASSEYNQPGELFF,TGTGCCAGCAGTGAATATAACCAGCCCGGGGAGCTGTTTTTT
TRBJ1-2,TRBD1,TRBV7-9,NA,CASSLPGGDCGYTF,TGTGCCAGCAGCTTACCAGGGGGCGACTGTGGCTACACCTTC
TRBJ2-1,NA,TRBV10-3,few,CAINTYEDEQFF,TGTGCCATCAACACCTATGAGGATGAGCAGTTCTTC
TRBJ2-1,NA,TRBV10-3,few,CAISVEGGNEQFF,TGTGCCATCAGTGTTGAGGGGGGAAATGAGCAGTTCTTC
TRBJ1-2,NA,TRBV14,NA,CASSQERKGLHYGYTF,TGTGCCAGCAGCCAAGAACGGAAGGGGCTTCACTATGGCTACACCTTC
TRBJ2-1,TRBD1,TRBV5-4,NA,CASSFGTGFSSYNEQFF,TGTGCCAGCAGCTTTGGGACAGGTTTTAGCTCCTACAATGAGCAGTTCTTC
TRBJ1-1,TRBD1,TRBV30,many,CAWSVLDRWNTEAFF,TGTGCCTGGAGTGTGCTGGACAGGTGGAACACTGAAGCTTTCTTT
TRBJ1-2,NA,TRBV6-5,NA,CASRPGTGNYGYTF,TGTGCCAGCAGACCCGGGACGGGAAACTATGGCTACACCTTC
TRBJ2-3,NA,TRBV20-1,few,CSAVTAISSTDTQYF,TGCAGTGCTGTAACAGCGATTTCTAGCACAGATACGCAGTATTTT
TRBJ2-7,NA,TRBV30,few,CAWSDGRWGEQYF,TGTGCCTGGAGTGACGGACGGTGGGGCGAGCAGTACTTC
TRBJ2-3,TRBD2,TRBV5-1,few,CASSLGASSGDTQYF,TGCGCCAGCAGCTTGGGCGCGTCTAGCGGGGATACGCAGTATTTT